Listed below are T cell receptor beta chains from one sample, sequenced in a study of T cells in localized non-small cell lung cancer. Sequencing was performed with immunoSEQ multiplex PCR; in TCRdb, only in-frame clones are kept and a portion is missing. The table has approximately 21,000 clones, around nine tenths seen once. The specimen comprised peripheral blood, sampled before any cancer treatment. The receptors were gathered from a woman aged 40 to 75 with stage I lung adenocarcinoma. CDR3s include the opening cysteine and the closing phenylalanine or tryptophan. The order of the fields is V gene, D gene, CDR3 length, clone size, J gene, CDR3 DNA, CDR3 protein. The D gene is left open where the match is weak. Size tells how often a clone was seen (once, few, many) or the class of an expanded clone, and some rows leave it out.

>TRBV6-5|-|15|-|TRBJ1-6
TGTGCCAGCAGTTACTCGAGGCAGGGTGATTCACCCCTCCACTTT
CASSYSRQGDSPLHF
>TRBV28|-|16|once|TRBJ1-2
TGTGCCAGCAGTTTATCCGAAGGGACGCCCGTGGATGGCTACACCTTC
CASSLSEGTPVDGYTF
>TRBV2|-|15|once|TRBJ2-1
TGTGCCAGCAAAAAAGGGTCTCCCTCCTACAATGAGCAGTTCTTC
CASKKGSPSYNEQFF
>TRBV15|TRBD1|16|-|TRBJ1-2
TGTGCCACCAGCAGAGGAGGACAGGAGGCACACTATGGCTACACCTTC
CATSRGGQEAHYGYTF
>TRBV2|-|14|few|TRBJ1-5
TGTGCCAGCACTAAAACCGACGTGGATCAGCCCCAGCATTTT
CASTKTDVDQPQHF
>TRBV30|-|11|-|TRBJ2-1
TGTGCCTGGAGTGACGGTATTGAGCAGTTCTTC
CAWSDGIEQFF
>TRBV28|-|15|once|TRBJ1-1
TGTGCCAGCAGTTTATCTGGACCCCTGGGCACTGAAGCTTTCTTT
CASSLSGPLGTEAFF
>TRBV11-3|-|13|-|TRBJ2-2
TGTGCCAGCAGCCTTTTCGGGTACGGGGAGCTGTTTTTT
CASSLFGYGELFF
>TRBV28|-|13|-|TRBJ1-5
TGTGCCAGCAGTTCCTCCCCTGGTCAGCCCCAGCATTTT
CASSSSPGQPQHF
>TRBV5-1|-|13|-|TRBJ1-2
TGCGCCAGCGCCTATGAACCTTCTAATGGCTACACCTTC
CASAYEPSNGYTF
>TRBV11-2|TRBD1|17|few|TRBJ2-4
TGTGCCAGCAGCTCCCTCAGGGGGCGCTGGGACAAAAACATTCAGTACTTC
CASSSLRGRWDKNIQYF
>TRBV10-3|-|17|once|TRBJ2-1
TGTGCCATCAGTGAGATGCGGGACCCCCGAGCAGGCGATGAGCAGTTCTTC
CAISEMRDPRAGDEQFF
>TRBV14|TRBD2|15|once|TRBJ2-5
TGTGCCAGCAGCCAAAGACTAGCGCTGCAAGAGACCCAGTACTTC
CASSQRLALQETQYF
>TRBV19|-|15|-|TRBJ2-3
TGTGCCAGTAGCCGTATGGGCGGTCCCACAGATACGCAGTATTTT
CASSRMGGPTDTQYF
>TRBV4-1|TRBD2|17|-|TRBJ2-1
TGCGCCAGCAGCCAAGCCGGGACTAGCGGGAGGGCCGGTGAGCAGTTCTTC
CASSQAGTSGRAGEQFF
>TRBV7-9|TRBD1|16|-|TRBJ1-4
TGTGCCAGCAGCTTAGATGTACAGGGGGCTAGAAGCAAACTGTTTTTT
CASSLDVQGARSKLFF
>TRBV10-3|TRBD2|14|once|TRBJ2-7
TGTGCCATCAGGGGGACTAGCGGGAGGATCGAGCAGTACTTC
CAIRGTSGRIEQYF
>TRBV18|TRBD1|15|-|TRBJ1-2
TGTGCCAGCTCACCACGACAGGGTCCTATCTATGGCTACACCTTC
CASSPRQGPIYGYTF
>TRBV13|TRBD2|15|few|TRBJ2-1
TGTGCCAGCAGCTCGACTAGCGGGAGAATCAATGAGCAGTTCTTC
CASSSTSGRINEQFF
>TRBV7-9|TRBD1|15|-|TRBJ2-7
TGTGCCAGCAGTCAAGGACAGGGGCACTCCTACGAGCAGTACTTC
CASSQGQGHSYEQYF
>TRBV5-4|-|15|-|TRBJ1-2
TGTGCCAGCAGCGCACTGGACAGAGTTAACTATGGCTACACCTTC
CASSALDRVNYGYTF
>TRBV18|-|15|-|TRBJ1-5
TGTGCCAGCTCAGAACAAAGATATAGCAATCAGCCCCAGCATTTT
CASSEQRYSNQPQHF
>TRBV6-5|TRBD1|15|-|TRBJ1-1
TGTGCCAGCTGCCCGGGACAGGGGATAAACACTGAAGCTTTCTTT
CASCPGQGINTEAFF
>TRBV30|TRBD1|15|-|TRBJ1-5
TGTGCCTGGAGTAGCGGACAGGGAGGTAATCAGCCCCAGCATTTT
CAWSSGQGGNQPQHF